Presented here are 8 T cell receptor beta chains from one specimen sequenced in a study of cytomegalovirus exposure and HLA in healthy donors (dated by TCRdb to 2017 to 2019). Library preparation was by the immunoSEQ multiplex PCR assay. For the multiplex PCR, a mixture combining 60 forward primers for TCR Vbeta segments and 13 reverse primers for TCR Jbeta segments was used. The table comes from immuneACCESS by way of TCRdb, which keeps in-frame sequences with V and J called. Part of the clones is missing from these tables; in studies checked, under half for an unresolved V gene and the rest for unknown reasons. The sample table shows fewer than 200,000 clones, and more than 70% are seen once. The top ten clones comprise approximately 1.6% of the sample. What was sequenced was PBMCs. The receptors were gathered from a male donor in good health and CMV-seronegative.

The chain joins TRBV5-1 to TRBJ1-6; 7 positions agree with TRBD1. The CDR3 loop spans 14 amino acids. The V and J ends lost 4 bases and 8 bases, in that order; junction bases with no gene match: 6. Germline V gene sequence: CDR1 SGHRS, CDR2 YFSETQ. The DNA for the CDR3 is TGCGCCAGCAGCACGACAGGGTACGATTCACCCCTCCACTTT. It codes for CASSTTGYDSPLHF.

This rearrangement joins TRBV7-8 to TRBJ2-2; a weak D match, TRBD2 (6 bases). This CDR3 has 15 amino acids. CDR1 is SGHVS, CDR2 FQNEAQ, per germline. V was cut by 5 bases and J by 7 bases, with 17 bases left in between. CDR3 sequence: CASSPRERSSGELFF. The CDR3 coding sequence is TGTGCCAGCAGCCCCCGGGAGCGGTCTAGCGGGGAGCTGTTTTTT.

The V call is TRBV5-1, the J call TRBJ1-3, with D possibly being TRBD1 (5 bases). Germline assignment: CDR1 SGHRS and CDR2 YFSETQ. V lost 5 bases and J 7 bases, leaving 19 bases between the germline ends. The CDR3 has 15 residues. The CDR3: CASSLRGSAANTIYF. CDR3 nucleotide sequence: TGCGCCAGCAGTCTAAGGGGATCTGCGGCGAACACCATATATTTT. The variable domain in full, with the rest retrieved from reference TRBV5-1 and TRBJ1-3, is KAGVTQTPRYLIKTRGQQVTLSCSPISGHRSVSWYQQTPGQGLQFLFEYFSETQRNKGNFPGRFSGRQFSNSRSEMNVSTLELGDSALYLCASSLRGSAANTIYFGEGSWLTVV.

The V call is TRBV5-4, the J call TRBJ2-5, with 10 bases aligning to TRBD1. The DNA end is a closer match to TRBJ2-7, so the J assignment may be wrong. The CDR3 runs to 16 residues. Germline V gene sequence: CDR1 SGHNT, CDR2 YYREEE (reference sequence). The CDR3 here is CASSLGGQGSMYEQYF. CDR3 DNA: TGTGCCAGCAGCTTGGGGGGACAGGGGTCGATGTACGAGCAGTACTTC.

The chain links TRBV9 to TRBJ1-4; a weak D match, TRBD1 (6 bases). The CDR3 consists of 14 residues. V dropped 3 bases and J dropped 4 bases, with 10 bases sitting between them. The germline CDR1 and CDR2 sequences are SGDLS and YYNGEE. The CDR3 protein is CASSAGQYNEKLFF. CDR3 coding DNA: TGTGCCAGCAGCGCCGGACAGTATAATGAAAAACTGTTTTTT.

This chain links TRBV6-5 with TRBJ1-4; TRBD1 agrees at 9 bases. Germline CDR1 reads MNHEY; CDR2 reads SVGAGI. This CDR3 has 15 amino acids. V lost 6 bases to trimming and J lost 6 bases; unmatched junction nucleotides: 8. CDR3 region: CASSQTGGSHEKLFF. The CDR3, as DNA: TGTGCCAGCAGCCAAACAGGGGGCTCCCATGAAAAACTGTTTTTT.

The sample holds a few counts of this clone. V and J are TRBV7-9 and TRBJ2-7; TRBD1 matches at 10 bases. Germline loops: CDR1 SEHNR, CDR2 FQNEAQ (reference sequence). The trim removed 5 bases at V and 1 base at J, leaving 5 bases unmatched. This CDR3 is 15 amino acids long. The CDR3 bases are TGTGCCAGCAGCCCAGGGGGACAGGGGTCCTACGAGCAGTACTTC. This translates into CASSPGGQGSYEQYF.

V is TRBV18 and J is TRBJ2-2; 9 bases are shared with TRBD1. The junction had 6 bases not matched to a gene; V was cut back by 3 bases and J by 4 bases. The germline CDR1 and CDR2 sequences are KGHSH and LQKENI. The CDR3 is 16 amino acids. CDR3 sequence reads: CASSPPNRGRTGELFF. The CDR3 DNA follows: TGTGCCAGCTCACCGCCCAACAGGGGGCGCACCGGGGAGCTGTTTTTT.